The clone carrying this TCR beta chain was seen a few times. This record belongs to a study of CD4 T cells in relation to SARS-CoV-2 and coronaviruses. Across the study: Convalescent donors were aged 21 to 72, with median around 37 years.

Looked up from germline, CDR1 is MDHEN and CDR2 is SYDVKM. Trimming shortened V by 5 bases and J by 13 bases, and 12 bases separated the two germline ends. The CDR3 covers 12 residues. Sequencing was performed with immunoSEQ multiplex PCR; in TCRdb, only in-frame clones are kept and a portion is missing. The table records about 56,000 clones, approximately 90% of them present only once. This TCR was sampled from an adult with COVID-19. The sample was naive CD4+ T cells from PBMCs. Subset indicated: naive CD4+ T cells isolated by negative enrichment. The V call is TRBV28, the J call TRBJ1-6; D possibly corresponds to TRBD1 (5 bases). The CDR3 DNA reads TGTGCCAGCAGTCCTCCGGGGGAGCCCCTCCACTTT. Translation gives CASSPPGEPLHF.